The 19 T cell receptor beta chains in this list originate from one sample, sequenced in a study of human T cells and chemical hapten exposure. Time point denoted: patch test 2, 6 weeks after DPC sensitization. Treatment specified: therapeutic diphenylcyclopropenone sensitization with weekly scalp DPC. MiXCR, run by TCRdb on the RACE reads, gives a single entry per CDR3 protein. Found here are fewer than 85,000 distinct CDR3 sequences, about a tenth of them singletons; the top ten hold 2.5%. The sample consisted of whole blood, taken in connection with sensitization to the hapten diphenylcyclopropenone (DPC). Receptors were obtained from a woman aged 25 to 39 with alopecia areata. Some clones in this sample may be carry-over from other donors' samples.

This clonotype was counted at least ten times. The chain links TRBV20-1 to TRBJ2-3; 7 bases are shared with TRBD2. After removal of 6 bases from V and 1 base from J, the junction contained 7 bases not matched to a gene. Germline loops: CDR1 DFQATT, CDR2 SNEGSKA (reference sequence). The CDR3 sequence is 14 residues long. The CDR3 spells CSAQRDLGTDTQYF. The CDR3 bases are TGCAGTGCCCAGCGGGATCTGGGCACAGATACGCAGTATTTT.

This clonotype was observed many times. The CDR3 DNA follows: TGTGCCAGCAGCGTATTGGGGGAGAGCACTGAAGCTTTCTTT. Translated: CASSVLGESTEAFF. The rearrangement uses TRBV9 and TRBJ1-1; a possible D gene is TRBD1 (5 bases). The germline V gene encodes CDR1 SGDLS and CDR2 YYNGEE. The CDR3 is 14 residues long. With 1 base removed from V and 4 bases from J, the gap between germline ends came to 11 bases.

This clonotype has a count of ten or more. This chain links TRBV18 with TRBJ1-2; TRBD1 matches at 8 bases. Germline-derived CDR1 and CDR2 are KGHSH and LQKENI. The CDR3 has 13 amino acids. After removal of 3 bases from V and 5 bases from J, the junction contained 2 bases not matched to a gene. CDR3 DNA: TGTGCCAGCTCACCGGACAGGGATTATGGCTACACCTTC. Translation: CASSPDRDYGYTF. The whole variable domain, filled in from reference TRBV18 and TRBJ1-2, reads NAGVMQNPRHLVRRRGQEARLRCSPMKGHSHVYWYRQLPEEGLKFMVYLQKENIIDESGMPKERFSAEFPKEGPSILRIQQVVRGDSAAYFCASSPDRDYGYTFGSGTRLTVV.

This clonotype came up many times. The chain carries TRBV29-1 and TRBJ1-1; D ambiguous. The CDR3 runs to 11 residues. The germline V gene has CDR1 SQVTM and CDR2 ANQGSEA. Trimming stripped 3 bases from V and 4 bases from J, with 6 bases between. The CDR3 coding sequence is TGCAGCGTTGATAGGACCACTGAAGCTTTCTTT. As protein: CSVDRTTEAFF.

V and J are TRBV9 and TRBJ1-6, with D possibly being TRBD1 (5 bases). The V gene lost 7 bases and the J gene lost 0 bases, with 11 bases spanning the gap. The CDR3 consists of 15 residues. Germline V gene lookup returns CDR1 SGDLS and CDR2 YYNGEE. CDR3 protein: CASGGESSYNSPLHF. CDR3 nucleotide sequence: TGTGCCAGCGGGGGGGAGAGCTCCTATAATTCACCCCTCCACTTT.

This clonotype was counted many times. This chain joins TRBV5-1 and TRBJ2-2; D gene unclear. This CDR3 has 14 amino acids. The germline V and J ends were trimmed by 4 bases and 0 bases, with 7 bases remaining between them. CDR1 and CDR2 from the germline V gene are SGHRS and YFSETQ. CDR3 sequence reads: CASSPDPNTGELFF. The CDR3 DNA reads as TGCGCCAGCAGCCCAGATCCGAACACCGGGGAGCTGTTTTTT.

This clonotype was counted at least ten times. The rearrangement joins TRBV18 to TRBJ1-6, with D possibly TRBD1 on 5 matching bases. This CDR3 comprises 15 residues. V lost 3 bases to trimming and J lost 5 bases, with 11 bases between them. Germline V gene sequence: CDR1 KGHSH, CDR2 LQKENI. The CDR3 reads CASSPPGNNNSPLHF. The DNA for the CDR3 is TGTGCCAGCTCACCTCCAGGGAACAATAATTCACCCCTCCACTTT. Looking up the rest from reference TRBV18 and TRBJ1-6 gives the full variable domain: NAGVMQNPRHLVRRRGQEARLRCSPMKGHSHVYWYRQLPEEGLKFMVYLQKENIIDESGMPKERFSAEFPKEGPSILRIQQVVRGDSAAYFCASSPPGNNNSPLHFGNGTRLTVT.

This clonotype was detected a few times. The V and J genes are TRBV4-3 and TRBJ2-3, with D perhaps TRBD1 (6 bases). Germline CDR1 and CDR2: LGHNA and YSLEER. Trimming stripped 1 base from V and 4 bases from J, with 12 bases between. The CDR3 extends over 15 amino acids. CDR3 sequence reads: CASSQVGGFADTQYF. Here the CDR3 DNA reads TGCGCCAGCAGCCAAGTAGGGGGATTCGCAGATACGCAGTATTTT.

This clonotype appeared many times. This rearrangement joins TRBV6-6 to TRBJ2-2, with 8 bases identical to TRBD2. V trimming: 2 bases; J trimming: 6 bases; junction bases outside the gene matches: 11. The CDR3 runs 17 residues. The germline V gene encodes CDR1 MNHNY and CDR2 SVGAGI (reference sequence). For the CDR3, the DNA is TGTGCCAGCAGTTACCCAACGGGGGGGCGCGGTGCCGGGGAGCTGTTTTTT. This gives the protein CASSYPTGGRGAGELFF.

This clonotype was seen at least ten times. This sequence joins TRBV4-3 and TRBJ1-1, with unresolved D. The germline V gene has CDR1 LGHNA and CDR2 YSLEER. V lost 0 bases and J 5 bases, leaving 7 bases between the germline ends. The CDR3 consists of 13 residues. CDR3 loop: CASSQDSWTEAFF. For the CDR3, the DNA is TGCGCCAGCAGCCAAGATTCGTGGACTGAAGCTTTCTTT.

Many counts were recorded for this clonotype. This chain joins TRBV6-4 and TRBJ2-1; D may be TRBD1 or TRBD2 (6 bases each). The CDR3 length is 18 residues. Germline V gene lookup returns CDR1 MRHNA and CDR2 SNTAGT. The V end lost 3 bases, the J end lost 1 base, and 19 bases lay between the germline ends. The CDR3, as DNA: TGTGCCAGCAGTGAAGTAGGGCTGGAGGGGGAGTCCTACAATGAGCAGTTCTTC. It yields the protein CASSEVGLEGESYNEQFF.

This clonotype occurred many times. The chain joins TRBV29-1 to TRBJ2-5; D may be TRBD1 (5 bases). There are 13 residues in the CDR3. Trimming shortened V by 2 bases and J by 1 base, and 8 bases separated the two germline ends. Germline assignment: CDR1 SQVTM and CDR2 ANQGSEA. CDR3 DNA sequence: TGCAGCGTTGAAAGACAGTTCCAAGAGACCCAGTACTTC. Protein: CSVERQFQETQYF.

V gene TRBV28 combines with J gene TRBJ1-1; TRBD1 is a possible D gene (5 bases). CDR3 length: 12 residues. Trimming removed 5 bases at V and 5 bases at J, with 9 bases between. CDR1 is MDHEN and CDR2 is SYDVKM in the germline V gene. The CDR3 DNA sequence: TGTGCCAGCAGTGGGGGTGGGACTGAAGCTTTCTTT. Amino acids: CASSGGGTEAFF.

This rearrangement joins TRBV29-1 to TRBJ1-4, with 12 positions matching TRBD1. This CDR3 comprises 16 residues. The germline gives CDR1 SQVTM, CDR2 ANQGSEA. V shed 4 bases and J 1 base; nucleotides not matched to a gene: 4. The CDR3 nucleotides read TGCAGCGTTGGAGGGACAGGGGGCCGAACTAATGAAAAACTGTTTTTT. This translates into CSVGGTGGRTNEKLFF.

About this clonotype: A read error may explain this, as a much larger clone is one base away. The chain joins TRBV6-1 to TRBJ2-3; 14 positions match TRBD2. Germline-derived CDR1 and CDR2 are MNHNS and SASEGT. This CDR3 is built from 17 residues. The V and J ends lost 8 bases and 5 bases, in that order; junction bases with no gene match: 12. The CDR3 loop is CASSRTSGGIGVDTQYF. CDR3 bases: TGTGCCAGCTCCAGGACTAGCGGGGGGATCGGGGTAGATACGCAGTATTTT.

Many counts were recorded for this clonotype. The chain joins TRBV6-2 or TRBV6-3 to TRBJ2-7, with 11 bases that match TRBD2. The germline gives CDR1 MNHEY, CDR2 SVGEGT. The J segment lost 1 base and the V segment lost 5 bases, leaving 7 bases of the junction unmatched. The CDR3 totals 16 residues. The DNA of the CDR3 is TGTGCCAGCAGTCTCTCCGGGACTAGCGGATCCTACGAGCAGTACTTC. Residues: CASSLSGTSGSYEQYF.

This clonotype showed up many times. This sequence joins TRBV28 and TRBJ2-7, with TRBD1 identical over 7 bases. Trimming cost V 6 bases and J 6 bases; bases outside gene matches: 11. The length of the CDR3 is 14 residues. Germline V gives CDR1 MDHEN, CDR2 SYDVKM. The CDR3 bases are TGTGCCAGCAGACCGGGACAGAGTCACACCGAGCAGTACTTC. This translates into CASRPGQSHTEQYF.

This clonotype was seen only a few times. This chain connects TRBV5-1 to TRBJ2-1, with a possible D match to TRBD2 (5 bases). Trimming left V 0 bases short and J 7 bases short, with 11 bases between. Per germline, CDR1 SGHRS and CDR2 YFSETQ. The CDR3 loop spans 14 amino acids. The CDR3 reads CASSLGGRDNEQFF. The CDR3 bases are TGCGCCAGCAGCTTGGGTGGGAGAGATAATGAGCAGTTCTTC.

This clonotype was seen ten or more times. The chain recombines TRBV20-1 with TRBJ1-2; D gene ambiguous. Germline CDR1 is DFQATT and CDR2 is SNEGSKA (reference sequence). The CDR3 sequence is 12 residues long. V was cut by 3 bases and J by 11 bases, with 16 bases left in between. The CDR3 is CSASVPATRYTF. In DNA form, the CDR3 reads TGCAGTGCTAGTGTCCCGGCGACGAGATACACCTTC.